This T cell receptor (beta chain) was identified during a study of memory CD8 T cells in hepatitis C reinfection. Study-level information: After reinfection, two primary-infection resolvers became chronically infected. Pre-reinfection sampling occurred 55 to 20 weeks ahead of detected reinfection.

Using immunoSEQ multiplex PCR, the repertoire was profiled, and TCRdb retains in-frame clones only, with some absent. Altogether tens of thousands of clones are present, just under 90% being singletons, with the ten largest covering roughly 1%. The V gene's germline CDR1 is MGHRA and CDR2 YSYEKL. The CDR3 contains 17 residues. Regarding time point: pre-reinfection, 55 to 20 weeks before reinfection detection. No in vitro expansion preceded TCR sequencing of the sorted cells. Control naive CD8 T cells came from a couple of donors at all three reinfection time points. The source material was naive CD8+ T cells sorted from blood. The gene calls are TRBV4-1 and TRBJ2-5, with 10 bases identical to TRBD2. Matching the DNA end better, TRBJ2-7 makes the J call doubtful. This TCR derives from a man aged 18-30 years with hepatitis C virus infection. The CDR3 nucleotides are TGCGCCAGCAGCCAACGCCTAGCGGGAGAAAGGAAGGACGAGCAGTACTTC. Its protein is CASSQRLAGERKDEQYF.